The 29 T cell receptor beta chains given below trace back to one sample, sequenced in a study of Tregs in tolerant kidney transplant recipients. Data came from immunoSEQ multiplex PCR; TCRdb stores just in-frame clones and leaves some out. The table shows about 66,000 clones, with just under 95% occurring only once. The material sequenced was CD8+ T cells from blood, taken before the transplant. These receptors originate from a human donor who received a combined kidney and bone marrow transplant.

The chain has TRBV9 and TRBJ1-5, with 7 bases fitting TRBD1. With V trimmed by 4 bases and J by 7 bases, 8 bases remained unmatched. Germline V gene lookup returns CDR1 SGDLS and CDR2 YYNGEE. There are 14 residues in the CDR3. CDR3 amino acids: CASSSTGAPQPQHF. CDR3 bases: TGTGCCAGCAGCTCAACAGGGGCTCCACAGCCCCAGCATTTT.

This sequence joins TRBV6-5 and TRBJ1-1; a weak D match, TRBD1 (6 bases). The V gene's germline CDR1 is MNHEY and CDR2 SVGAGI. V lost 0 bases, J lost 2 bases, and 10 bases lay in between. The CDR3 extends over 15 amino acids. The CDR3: CASSYSGGLNTEAFF. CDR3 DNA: TGTGCCAGCAGTTACTCGGGGGGGCTAAACACTGAAGCTTTCTTT.

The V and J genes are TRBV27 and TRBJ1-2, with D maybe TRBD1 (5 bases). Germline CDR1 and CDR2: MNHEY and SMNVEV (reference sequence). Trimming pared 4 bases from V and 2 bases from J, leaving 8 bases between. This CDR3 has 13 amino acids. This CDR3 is CASSWGVNYGYTF. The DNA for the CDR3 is TGTGCCAGCAGTTGGGGCGTCAACTATGGCTACACCTTC.

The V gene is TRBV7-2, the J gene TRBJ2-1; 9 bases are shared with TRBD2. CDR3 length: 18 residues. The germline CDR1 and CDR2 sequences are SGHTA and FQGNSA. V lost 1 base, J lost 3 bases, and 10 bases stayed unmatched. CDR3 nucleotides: TGTGCCAGCAGCTTAGTCGCTACTAGCGGGCGCTACTACAATGAGCAGTTCTTC. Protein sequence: CASSLVATSGRYYNEQFF.

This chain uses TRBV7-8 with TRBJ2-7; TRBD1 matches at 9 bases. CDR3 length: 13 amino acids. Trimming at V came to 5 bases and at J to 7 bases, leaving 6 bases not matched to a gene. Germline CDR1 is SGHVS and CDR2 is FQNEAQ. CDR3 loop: CASSAGQGWEQYF. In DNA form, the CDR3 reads TGTGCCAGCAGCGCCGGACAGGGGTGGGAGCAGTACTTC.

CDR3 nucleotide sequence: TGTGCCACCATAAGCGGGAGAGGGGACAATGAGCAGTTCTTC. Translation gives CATISGRGDNEQFF. This chain links TRBV19 with TRBJ2-1; 8 bases agree with TRBD2. Trimming removed 10 bases from V and 5 bases from J; junction bases left unmatched: 10. The V gene's germline CDR1 is LNHDA and CDR2 SQIVND (reference sequence). This CDR3 has 14 residues.

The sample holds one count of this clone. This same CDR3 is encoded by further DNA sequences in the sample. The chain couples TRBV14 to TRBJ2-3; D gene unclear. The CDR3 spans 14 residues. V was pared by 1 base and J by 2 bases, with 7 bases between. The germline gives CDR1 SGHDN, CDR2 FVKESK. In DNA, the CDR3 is TGTGCCAGCAGCCAAGGACGACACACAGATACGCAGTATTTT. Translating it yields CASSQGRHTDTQYF.

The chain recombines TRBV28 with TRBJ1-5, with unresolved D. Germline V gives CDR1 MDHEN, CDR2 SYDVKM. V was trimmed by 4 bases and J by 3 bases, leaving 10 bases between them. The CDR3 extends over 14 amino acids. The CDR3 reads CASSSPEVNQPQHF. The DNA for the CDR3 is TGTGCCAGCAGTTCCCCAGAGGTCAATCAGCCCCAGCATTTT.

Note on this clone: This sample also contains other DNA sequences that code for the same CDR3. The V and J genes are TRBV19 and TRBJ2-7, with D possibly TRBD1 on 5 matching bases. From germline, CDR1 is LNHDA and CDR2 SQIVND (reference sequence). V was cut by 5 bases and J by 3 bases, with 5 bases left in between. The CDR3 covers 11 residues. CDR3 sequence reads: CASSQGYEQYF. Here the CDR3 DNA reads TGTGCCAGTAGTCAGGGCTACGAGCAGTACTTC.

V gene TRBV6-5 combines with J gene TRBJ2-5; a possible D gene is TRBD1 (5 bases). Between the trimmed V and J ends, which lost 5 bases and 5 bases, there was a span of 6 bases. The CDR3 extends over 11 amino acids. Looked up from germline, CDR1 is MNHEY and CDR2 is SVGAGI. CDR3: CASSPGETQYF. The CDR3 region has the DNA TGTGCCAGCAGTCCAGGGGAGACCCAGTACTTC.

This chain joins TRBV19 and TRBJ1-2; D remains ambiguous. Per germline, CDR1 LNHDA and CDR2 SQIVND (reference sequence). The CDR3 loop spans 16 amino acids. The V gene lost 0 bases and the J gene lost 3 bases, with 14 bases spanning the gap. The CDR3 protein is CASSIDGISPHYGYTF. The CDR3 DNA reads TGTGCCAGTAGTATAGACGGGATATCGCCCCACTATGGCTACACCTTC. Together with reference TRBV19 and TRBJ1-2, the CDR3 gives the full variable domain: DGGITQSPKYLFRKEGQNVTLSCEQNLNHDAMYWYRQDPGQGLRLIYYSQIVNDFQKGDIAEGYSVSREKKESFPLTVTSAQKNPTAFYLCASSIDGISPHYGYTFGSGTRLTVV.

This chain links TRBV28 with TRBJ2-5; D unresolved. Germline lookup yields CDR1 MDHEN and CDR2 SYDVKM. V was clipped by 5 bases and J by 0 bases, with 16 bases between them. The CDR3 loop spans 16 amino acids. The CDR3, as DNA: TGTGCCAGCAGTCGCCATAGAACTCGAAACCAAGAGACCCAGTACTTC. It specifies CASSRHRTRNQETQYF.

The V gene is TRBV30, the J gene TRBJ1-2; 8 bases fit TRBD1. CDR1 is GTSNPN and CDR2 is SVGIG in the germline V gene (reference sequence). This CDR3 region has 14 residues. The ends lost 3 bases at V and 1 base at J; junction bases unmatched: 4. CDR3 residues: CAWRGTGGNYGYTF. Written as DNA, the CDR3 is TGTGCCTGGAGAGGGACAGGAGGTAACTATGGCTACACCTTC.

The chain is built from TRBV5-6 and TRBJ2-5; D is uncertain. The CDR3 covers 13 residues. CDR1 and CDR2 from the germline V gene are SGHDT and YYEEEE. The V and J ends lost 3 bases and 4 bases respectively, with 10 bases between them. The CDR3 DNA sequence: TGTGCCAGCAGCTCCGTGTCCGGAGAGACCCAGTACTTC. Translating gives CASSSVSGETQYF.

CDR3 coding DNA: TGTGCCAGTACCCTAGCGGGGGGTAGCACAGATACGCAGTATTTT. Translation: CASTLAGGSTDTQYF. V gene TRBV5-6 combines with J gene TRBJ2-3; 11 nucleotides align to TRBD2. Per the germline V gene, CDR1 is SGHDT and CDR2 is YYEEEE. The CDR3 spans 15 residues. V gave up 8 bases and J gave up 0 bases; unmatched junction bases: 5.

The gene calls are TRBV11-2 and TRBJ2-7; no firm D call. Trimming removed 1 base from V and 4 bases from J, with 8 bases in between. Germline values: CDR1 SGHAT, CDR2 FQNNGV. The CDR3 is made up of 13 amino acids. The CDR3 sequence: CASSLGHIYEQYF. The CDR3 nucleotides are TGTGCCAGCAGCTTAGGACATATTTACGAGCAGTACTTC.

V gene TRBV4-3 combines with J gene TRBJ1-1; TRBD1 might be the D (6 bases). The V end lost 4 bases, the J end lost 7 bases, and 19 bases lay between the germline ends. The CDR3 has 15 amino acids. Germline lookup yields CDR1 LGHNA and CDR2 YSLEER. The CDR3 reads CASSPGSSTGSEAFF. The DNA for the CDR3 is TGCGCCAGCAGCCCAGGATCCTCGACAGGCAGTGAAGCTTTCTTT.

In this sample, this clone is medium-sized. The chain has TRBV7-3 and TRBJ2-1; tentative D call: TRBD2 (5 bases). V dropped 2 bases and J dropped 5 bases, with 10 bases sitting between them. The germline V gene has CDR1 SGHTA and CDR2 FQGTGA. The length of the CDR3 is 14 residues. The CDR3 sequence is CASSLGGSHNEQFF. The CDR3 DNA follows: TGTGCCAGCAGCTTAGGCGGGTCCCACAATGAGCAGTTCTTC.

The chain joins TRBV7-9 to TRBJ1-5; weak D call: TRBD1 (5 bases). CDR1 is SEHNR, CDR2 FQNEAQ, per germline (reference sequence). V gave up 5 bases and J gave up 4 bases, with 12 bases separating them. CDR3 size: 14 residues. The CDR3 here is CASSTGGRNQPQHF. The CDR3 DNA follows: TGTGCCAGCAGCACCGGGGGTCGGAATCAGCCCCAGCATTTT.

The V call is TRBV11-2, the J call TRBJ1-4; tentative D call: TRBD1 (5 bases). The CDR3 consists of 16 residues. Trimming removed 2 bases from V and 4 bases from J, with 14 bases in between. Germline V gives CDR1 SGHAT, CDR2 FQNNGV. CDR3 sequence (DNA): TGTGCCAGCAGCTTAATTCCGGGACTGATTAATGAAAAACTGTTTTTT. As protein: CASSLIPGLINEKLFF. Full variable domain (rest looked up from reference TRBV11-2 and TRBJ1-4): EAGVAQSPRYKIIEKRQSVAFWCNPISGHATLYWYQQILGQGPKLLIQFQNNGVVDDSQLPKDRFSAERLKGVDSTLKIQPAKLEDSAVYLCASSLIPGLINEKLFFGSGTQLSVL.

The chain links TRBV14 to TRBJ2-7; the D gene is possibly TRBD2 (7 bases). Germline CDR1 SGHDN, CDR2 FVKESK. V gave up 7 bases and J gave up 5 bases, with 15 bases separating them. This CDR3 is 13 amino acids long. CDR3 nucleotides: TGTGCCAGCACCCGAGGGGGGGCCCACGAGCAGTACTTC. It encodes CASTRGGAHEQYF.

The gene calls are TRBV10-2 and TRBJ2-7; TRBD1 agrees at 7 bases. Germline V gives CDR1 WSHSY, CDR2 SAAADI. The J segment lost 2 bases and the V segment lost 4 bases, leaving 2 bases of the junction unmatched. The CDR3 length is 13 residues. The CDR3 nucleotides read TGCGCCAGCAGTGGGGGACAGCCCTACGAGCAGTACTTC. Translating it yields CASSGGQPYEQYF.

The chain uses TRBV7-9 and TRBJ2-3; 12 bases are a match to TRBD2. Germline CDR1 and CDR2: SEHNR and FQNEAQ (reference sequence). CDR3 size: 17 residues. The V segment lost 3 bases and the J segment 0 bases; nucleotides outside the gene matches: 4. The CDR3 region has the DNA TGTGCCAGCAGCTTGACTAGCGGGAGAGCTAGCACAGATACGCAGTATTTT. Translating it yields CASSLTSGRASTDTQYF.

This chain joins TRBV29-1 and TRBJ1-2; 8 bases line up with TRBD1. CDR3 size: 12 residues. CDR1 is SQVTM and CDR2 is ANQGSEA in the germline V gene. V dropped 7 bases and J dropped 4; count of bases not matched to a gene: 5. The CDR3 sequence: CSATGGSYGYTF. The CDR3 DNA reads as TGCAGCGCCACAGGGGGAAGCTATGGCTACACCTTC.

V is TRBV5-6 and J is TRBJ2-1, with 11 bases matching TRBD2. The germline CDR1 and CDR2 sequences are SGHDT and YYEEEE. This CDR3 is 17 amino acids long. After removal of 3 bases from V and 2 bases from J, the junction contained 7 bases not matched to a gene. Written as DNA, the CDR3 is TGTGCCAGCAGCTCTAAATCGGGACTAGCGGCCTACAATGAGCAGTTCTTC. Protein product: CASSSKSGLAAYNEQFF. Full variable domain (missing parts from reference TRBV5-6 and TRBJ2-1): DAGVTQSPTHLIKTRGQQVTLRCSPKSGHDTVSWYQQALGQGPQFIFQYYEEEERQRGNFPDRFSGHQFPNYSSELNVNALLLGDSALYLCASSSKSGLAAYNEQFFGPGTRLTVL.

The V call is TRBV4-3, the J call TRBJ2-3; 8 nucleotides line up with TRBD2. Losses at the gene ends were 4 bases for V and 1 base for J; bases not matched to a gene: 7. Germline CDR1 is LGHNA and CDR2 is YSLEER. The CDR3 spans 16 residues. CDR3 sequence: CASSLGLASRTDTQYF. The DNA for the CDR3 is TGCGCCAGCAGCCTAGGACTAGCCTCTCGCACAGATACGCAGTATTTT.

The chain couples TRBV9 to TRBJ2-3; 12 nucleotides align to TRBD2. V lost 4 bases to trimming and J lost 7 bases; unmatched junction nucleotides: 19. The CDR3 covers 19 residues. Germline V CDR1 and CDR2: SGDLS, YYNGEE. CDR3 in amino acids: CASSTSSTSGSFMRNTQYF. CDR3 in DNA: TGTGCCAGCAGCACCTCTTCGACTAGCGGGAGTTTCATGCGGAATACGCAGTATTTT.

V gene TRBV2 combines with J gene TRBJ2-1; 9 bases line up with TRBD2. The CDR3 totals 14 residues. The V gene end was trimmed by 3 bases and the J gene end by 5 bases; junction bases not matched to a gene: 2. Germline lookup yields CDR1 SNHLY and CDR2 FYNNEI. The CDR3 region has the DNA TGTGCCAGCAGTGATAGCGGGAGCCACAATGAGCAGTTCTTC. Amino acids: CASSDSGSHNEQFF.

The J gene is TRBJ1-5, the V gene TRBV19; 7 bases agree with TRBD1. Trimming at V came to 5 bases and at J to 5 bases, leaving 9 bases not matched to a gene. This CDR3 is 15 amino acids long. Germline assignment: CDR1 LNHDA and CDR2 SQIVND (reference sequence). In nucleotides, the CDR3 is TGTGCCAGTAGTGTCGGACAGGCGGCACATCAGCCCCAGCATTTT. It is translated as CASSVGQAAHQPQHF.